This T cell receptor (beta chain) was documented in a study of OX40 agonist ivuxolimab in advanced cancers. Study summary: Antecedent anti-PD-1, anti-PD-L1 or anti-CTLA-4 therapy was permissible, with under 50% having received some. Partial responses were achieved by three patients, of whom one had hepatocellular carcinoma and two had cutaneous melanoma. Overall study findings and caveats: Both blood CD4+ and CD8+ T cells showed clonal growth by week 6 at 0.1 to 3.0 mg/kg. Relative to CD4+ cells, CD8+ T cells on average had more expanded clones.

V was cut by 2 bases and J by 7 bases, with 4 bases left in between. The germline CDR1 and CDR2 sequences are SGHKS and YYEKEE (reference sequence). The CDR3 totals 11 residues. Concerning this clone: The antigen is undetermined.

Clones were sequenced by immunoSEQ multiplex PCR, and TCRdb holds only the in-frame ones, with some missing. Counted here are 40,000 to 45,000 clones, roughly 90% occurring once; the ten biggest clones make up 13% to 15%. The sequenced sample was CD4+ or CD8+ T cells sorted from blood, obtained in a trial of the OX40 agonist ivuxolimab. The chain links TRBV5-5 to TRBJ2-4; D unclear. The clonotype originates from an adult with an advanced solid tumor such as melanoma, head and neck, liver or kidney cancer. Here the CDR3 DNA reads TGTGCCAGCAGCTTCGGGAACATTCAGTACTTC. It encodes CASSFGNIQYF.